The present T cell receptor beta chain was sequenced within a study of cytomegalovirus exposure and HLA in healthy donors. Study results and limitations: The authors later found TCR association rates varying by HLA locus, with DRB1 most and HLA-C fewest. Donors belonging to an Asian-associated ancestry cluster reportedly showed fewer N-insertions in productive TCRs than the roughly 670-donor mean, according to what a later analysis found. Segments of the TCR beta V type were, in most cases, productive about 87% or about 30% of the time in an earlier analysis.

In regard to this clone: Its target is not known.

Germline V gene lookup returns CDR1 MNHEY and CDR2 SMNVEV (reference sequence). V lost 0 bases, J lost 5 bases, and 11 bases lay in between. The length of the CDR3 is 15 residues. A multiplex PCR was run with 60 Vbeta primers and 13 Jbeta primers. The data were produced by immunoSEQ multiplex PCR, yet TCRdb's version contains in-frame clones alone and is incomplete. The sample lists fewer than 150,000 clones, 74% seen once, with around 4.3% in the top ten. The TCR comes from a woman aged 35 to 49 in good health and CMV-seropositive. The rearrangement uses TRBV27 and TRBJ2-1; the D gene is possibly TRBD1 (6 bases). Sample: PBMCs. CDR3 nucleotide sequence: TGTGCCAGCAGTTTATCCCGCAGGGGAAACAATGAGCAGTTCTTC. This encodes CASSLSRRGNNEQFF.